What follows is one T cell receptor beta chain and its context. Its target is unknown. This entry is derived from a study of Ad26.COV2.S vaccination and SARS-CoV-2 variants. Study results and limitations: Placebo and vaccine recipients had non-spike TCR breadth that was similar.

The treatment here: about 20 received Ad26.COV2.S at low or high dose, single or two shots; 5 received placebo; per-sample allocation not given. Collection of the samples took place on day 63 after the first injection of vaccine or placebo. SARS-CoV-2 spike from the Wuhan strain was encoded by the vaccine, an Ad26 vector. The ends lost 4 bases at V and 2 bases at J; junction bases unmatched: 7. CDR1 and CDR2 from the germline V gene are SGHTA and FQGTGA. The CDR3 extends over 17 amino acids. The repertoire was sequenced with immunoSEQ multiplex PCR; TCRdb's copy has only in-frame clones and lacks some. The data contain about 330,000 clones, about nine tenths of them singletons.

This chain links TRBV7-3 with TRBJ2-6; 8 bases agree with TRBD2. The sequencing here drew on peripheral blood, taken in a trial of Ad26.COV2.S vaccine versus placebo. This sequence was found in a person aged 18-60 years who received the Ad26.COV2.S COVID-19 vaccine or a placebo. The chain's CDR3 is CASSSGGGNTGANVLTF. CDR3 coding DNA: TGTGCCAGCAGCTCCGGCGGGGGGAACACTGGGGCCAACGTCCTGACTTTC. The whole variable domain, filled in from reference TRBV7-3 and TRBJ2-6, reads GAGVSQTPSNKVTEKGKYVELRCDPISGHTALYWYRQSLGQGPEFLIYFQGTGAADDSGLPNDRFFAVRPEGSVSTLKIQRTERGDSAVYLCASSSGGGNTGANVLTFGAGSRLTVL.